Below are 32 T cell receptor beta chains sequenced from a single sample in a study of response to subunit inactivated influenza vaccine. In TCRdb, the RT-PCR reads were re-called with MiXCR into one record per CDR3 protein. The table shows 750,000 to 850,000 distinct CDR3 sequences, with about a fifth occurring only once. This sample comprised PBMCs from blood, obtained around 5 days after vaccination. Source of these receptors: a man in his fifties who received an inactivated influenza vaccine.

DNA of the CDR3: TGCAGTGCTAGAGATCAGCGGCCGAACACCGGGGAGCTGTTTTTT. It is translated as CSARDQRPNTGELFF. The rearrangement joins TRBV20-1 to TRBJ2-2; D is perhaps TRBD2 (5 bases). V lost 0 bases and J lost 0, with 8 bases in between. Germline V CDR1 and CDR2: DFQATT, SNEGSKA (reference sequence). The CDR3 totals 15 residues.

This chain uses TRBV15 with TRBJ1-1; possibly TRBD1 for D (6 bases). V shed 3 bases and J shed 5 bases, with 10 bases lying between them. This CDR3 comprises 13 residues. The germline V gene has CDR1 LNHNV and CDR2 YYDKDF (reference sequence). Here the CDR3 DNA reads TGTGCCACCAGCAGGGACAGCGCAACTGAAGCTTTCTTT. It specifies CATSRDSATEAFF.

The CDR3 DNA sequence: TGTGCCAGCAGGGATCAGCTGAGCTCCTACGAGCAGTACTTC. Its protein product is CASRDQLSSYEQYF. This chain links TRBV6-1 with TRBJ2-7; D gene ambiguous. The V gene's germline CDR1 is MNHNS and CDR2 SASEGT. The CDR3 covers 14 residues. V was trimmed by 6 bases and J by 0 bases, leaving 12 bases between them.

CDR3 sequence reads: CASSLGRGRNEQFF. Here the CDR3 DNA reads TGTGCCAGCAGTTTAGGCAGGGGGCGAAATGAGCAGTTCTTC. The chain combines TRBV28 with TRBJ2-1, with 8 bases fitting TRBD1. This CDR3 comprises 14 residues. Trimming cost V 2 bases and J 7 bases; bases outside gene matches: 4. Germline V lookup: CDR1 MDHEN, CDR2 SYDVKM.

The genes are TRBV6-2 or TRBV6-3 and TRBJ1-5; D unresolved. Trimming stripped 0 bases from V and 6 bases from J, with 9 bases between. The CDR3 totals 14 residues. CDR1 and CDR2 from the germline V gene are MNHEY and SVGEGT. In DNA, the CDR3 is TGTGCCAGCAGTTACTCACGGGATGCTCAGCCCCAGCATTTT. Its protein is CASSYSRDAQPQHF.

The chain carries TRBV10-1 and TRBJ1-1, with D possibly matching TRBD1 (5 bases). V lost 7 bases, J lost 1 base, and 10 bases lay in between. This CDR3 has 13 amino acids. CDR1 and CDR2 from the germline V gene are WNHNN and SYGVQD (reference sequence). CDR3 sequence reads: CASMKTENTEAFF. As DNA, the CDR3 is TGCGCCAGCATGAAGACAGAGAACACTGAAGCTTTCTTT.

The CDR3, as DNA: TGTGCCAGCAGGCGACAGGGGGATTCCTACGAGCAGTACTTC. It specifies CASRRQGDSYEQYF. The chain is built from TRBV28 and TRBJ2-7, with 9 bases aligning to TRBD1. Looked up from germline, CDR1 is MDHEN and CDR2 is SYDVKM. V trimming: 6 bases; J trimming: 1 base; junction bases outside the gene matches: 4. There are 14 residues in the CDR3. Full variable domain (missing parts from reference TRBV28 and TRBJ2-7): DVKVTQSSRYLVKRTGEKVFLECVQDMDHENMFWYRQDPGLGLRLIYFSYDVKMKEKGDIPEGYSVSREKKERFSLILESASTNQTSMYLCASRRQGDSYEQYFGPGTRLTVT.

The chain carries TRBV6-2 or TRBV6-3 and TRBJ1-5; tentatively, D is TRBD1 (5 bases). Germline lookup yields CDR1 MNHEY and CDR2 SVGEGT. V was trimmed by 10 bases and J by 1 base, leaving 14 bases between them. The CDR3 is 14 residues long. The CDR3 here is CATAGGLSNQPQHF. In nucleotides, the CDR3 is TGTGCCACCGCCGGGGGGTTGAGCAATCAGCCCCAGCATTTT.

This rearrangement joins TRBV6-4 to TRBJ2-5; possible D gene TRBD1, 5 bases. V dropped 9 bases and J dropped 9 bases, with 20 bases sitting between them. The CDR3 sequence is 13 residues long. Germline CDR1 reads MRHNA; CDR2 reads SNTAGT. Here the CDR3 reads CASAGQGLGSQYF. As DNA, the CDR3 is TGTGCCAGTGCCGGACAAGGCCTCGGGTCCCAGTACTTC.

The CDR3 loop is CASSLLRLPRDEQFF. CDR3 coding DNA: TGTGCCAGCAGCTTACTTCGACTTCCCCGGGATGAGCAGTTCTTC. The chain links TRBV7-8 to TRBJ2-1; D uncertain. The CDR3 length is 15 residues. With 2 bases removed from V and 8 bases from J, the gap between germline ends came to 16 bases. Germline V lookup: CDR1 SGHVS, CDR2 FQNEAQ.

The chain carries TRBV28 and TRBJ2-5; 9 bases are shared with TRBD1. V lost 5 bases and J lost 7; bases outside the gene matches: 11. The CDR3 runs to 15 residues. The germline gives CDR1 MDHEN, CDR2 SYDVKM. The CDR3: CASSPSGTGNPTQYF. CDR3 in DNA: TGTGCCAGCAGTCCCTCCGGGACAGGGAACCCGACCCAGTACTTC.

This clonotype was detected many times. In DNA, the CDR3 is TGCAGTGCTAGAGATGGAGGACTAGCGGGGCAAGAGACCCAGTACTTC. Its protein is CSARDGGLAGQETQYF. This chain joins TRBV20-1 and TRBJ2-5, with TRBD2 identical over 12 bases. Germline V lookup: CDR1 DFQATT, CDR2 SNEGSKA (reference sequence). Trimming cost V 0 bases and J 2 bases; bases outside gene matches: 4. There are 16 residues in the CDR3.

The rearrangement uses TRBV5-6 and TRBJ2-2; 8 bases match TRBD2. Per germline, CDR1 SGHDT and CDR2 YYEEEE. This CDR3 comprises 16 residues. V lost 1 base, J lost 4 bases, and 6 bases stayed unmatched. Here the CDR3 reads CASSLYSSGPTGELFF. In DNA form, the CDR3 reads TGTGCCAGCAGCTTGTATTCTAGCGGGCCCACCGGGGAGCTGTTTTTT.

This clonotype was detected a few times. This CDR3 reads CASSSTGTFEDTQYF. The CDR3 DNA is TGTGCCAGCAGCTCCACCGGGACATTCGAAGATACGCAGTATTTT. This chain connects TRBV7-9 to TRBJ2-3; TRBD1 is a possible D gene (6 bases). Germline V lookup: CDR1 SEHNR, CDR2 FQNEAQ (reference sequence). This CDR3 comprises 15 residues. V was pared by 4 bases and J by 5 bases, with 16 bases between.

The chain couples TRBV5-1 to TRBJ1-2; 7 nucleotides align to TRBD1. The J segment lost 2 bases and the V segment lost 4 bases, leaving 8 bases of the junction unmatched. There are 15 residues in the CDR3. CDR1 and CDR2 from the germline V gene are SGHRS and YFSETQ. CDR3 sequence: CASSQGTVMNYGYTF. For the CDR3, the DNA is TGCGCCAGCAGCCAGGGGACAGTGATGAACTATGGCTACACCTTC.

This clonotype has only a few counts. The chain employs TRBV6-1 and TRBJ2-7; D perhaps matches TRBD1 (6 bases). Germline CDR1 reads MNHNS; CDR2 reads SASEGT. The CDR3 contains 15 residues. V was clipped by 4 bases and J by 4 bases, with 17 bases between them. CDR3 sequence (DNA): TGTGCCAGCAGTGGAAACAGGGTCCGTCTTTACGAGCAGTACTTC. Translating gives CASSGNRVRLYEQYF.

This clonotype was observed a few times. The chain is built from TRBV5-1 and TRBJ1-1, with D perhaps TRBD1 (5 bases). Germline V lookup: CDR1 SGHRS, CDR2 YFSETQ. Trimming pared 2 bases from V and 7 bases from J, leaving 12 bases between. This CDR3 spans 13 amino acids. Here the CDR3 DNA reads TGCGCCAGCAGCTTCGACCGGGACCGTGAAGCTTTCTTT. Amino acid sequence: CASSFDRDREAFF.

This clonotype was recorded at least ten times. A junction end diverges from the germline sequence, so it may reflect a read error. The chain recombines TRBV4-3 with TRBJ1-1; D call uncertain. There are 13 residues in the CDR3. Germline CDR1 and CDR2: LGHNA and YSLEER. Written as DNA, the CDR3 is TGTGCCAGCAGCCAGACGGGGAACACTGAAGCTTTCTTT. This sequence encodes CASSQTGNTEAFF.

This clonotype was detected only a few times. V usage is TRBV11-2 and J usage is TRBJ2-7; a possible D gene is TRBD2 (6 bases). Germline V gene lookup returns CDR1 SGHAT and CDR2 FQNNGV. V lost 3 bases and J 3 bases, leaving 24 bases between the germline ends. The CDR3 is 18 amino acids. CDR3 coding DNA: TGTGCCAGCAGCTTCAGGGTAGGGGACTCCTACATTTACTACGAGCAGTACTTC. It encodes CASSFRVGDSYIYYEQYF.

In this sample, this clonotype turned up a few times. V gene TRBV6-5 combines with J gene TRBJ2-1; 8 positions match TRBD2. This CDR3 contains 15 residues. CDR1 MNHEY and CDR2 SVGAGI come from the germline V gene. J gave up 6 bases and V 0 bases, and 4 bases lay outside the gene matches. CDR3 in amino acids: CASSYSSRGANEQFF. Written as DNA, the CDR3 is TGTGCCAGCAGTTACTCTTCGCGGGGGGCCAATGAGCAGTTCTTC.

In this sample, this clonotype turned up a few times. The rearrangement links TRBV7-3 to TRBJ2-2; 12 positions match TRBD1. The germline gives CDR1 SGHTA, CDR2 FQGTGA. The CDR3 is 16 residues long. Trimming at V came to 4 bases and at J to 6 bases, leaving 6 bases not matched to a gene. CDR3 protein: CASSWDRGLGAGELFF. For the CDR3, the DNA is TGTGCCAGCAGCTGGGACAGGGGGCTCGGGGCCGGGGAGCTGTTTTTT.

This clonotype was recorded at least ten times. CDR3 amino acids: CASSPTGVSSSYEQYF. CDR3 nucleotides: TGCGCCAGCAGTCCTACCGGGGTCTCGAGCTCCTACGAGCAGTACTTC. The chain couples TRBV10-1 to TRBJ2-7; D is perhaps TRBD2 (5 bases). Germline CDR1 reads WNHNN; CDR2 reads SYGVQD (reference sequence). The CDR3 is 16 amino acids. Trimming removed 5 bases from V and 0 bases from J, with 17 bases in between.

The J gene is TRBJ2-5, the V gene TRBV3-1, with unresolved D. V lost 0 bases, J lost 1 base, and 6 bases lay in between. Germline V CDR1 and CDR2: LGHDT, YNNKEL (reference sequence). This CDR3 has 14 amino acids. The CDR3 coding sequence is TGTGCCAGCAGCCAAGACACCTTCCAAGAGACCCAGTACTTC. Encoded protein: CASSQDTFQETQYF.

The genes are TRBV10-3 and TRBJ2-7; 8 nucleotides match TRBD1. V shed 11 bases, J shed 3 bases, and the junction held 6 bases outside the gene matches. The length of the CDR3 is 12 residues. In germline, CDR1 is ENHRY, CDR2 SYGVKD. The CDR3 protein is CAAGQGDYEQYF. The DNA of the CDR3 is TGTGCCGCAGGACAGGGAGACTACGAGCAGTACTTC.

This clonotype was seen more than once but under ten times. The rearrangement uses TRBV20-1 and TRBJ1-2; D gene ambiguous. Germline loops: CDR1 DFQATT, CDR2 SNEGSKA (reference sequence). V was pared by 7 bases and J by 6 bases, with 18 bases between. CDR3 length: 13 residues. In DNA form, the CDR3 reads TGCAGTGGGCTAGAGGGTGGGTTGCATGGCTACACCTTC. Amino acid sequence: CSGLEGGLHGYTF.

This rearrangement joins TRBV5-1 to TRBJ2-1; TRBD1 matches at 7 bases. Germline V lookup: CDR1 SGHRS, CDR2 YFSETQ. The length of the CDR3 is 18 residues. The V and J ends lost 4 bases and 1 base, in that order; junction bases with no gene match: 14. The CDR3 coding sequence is TGCGCCAGCAGCACCGGACAGGAGTTCATATATTCCTACAATGAGCAGTTCTTC. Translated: CASSTGQEFIYSYNEQFF.

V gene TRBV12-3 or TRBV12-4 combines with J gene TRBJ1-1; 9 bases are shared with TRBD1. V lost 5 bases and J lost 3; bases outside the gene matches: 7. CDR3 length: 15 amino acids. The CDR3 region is CASSATGQGHTEAFF. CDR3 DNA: TGTGCCAGCAGTGCTACGGGACAGGGTCACACTGAAGCTTTCTTT.

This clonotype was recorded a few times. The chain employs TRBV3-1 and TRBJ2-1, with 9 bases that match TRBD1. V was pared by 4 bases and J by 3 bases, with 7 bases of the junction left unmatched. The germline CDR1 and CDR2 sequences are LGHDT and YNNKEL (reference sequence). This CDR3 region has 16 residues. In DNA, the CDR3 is TGTGCCAGCAGCCCCAGGGACAGGGTGAGCTACAATGAGCAGTTCTTC. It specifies CASSPRDRVSYNEQFF.

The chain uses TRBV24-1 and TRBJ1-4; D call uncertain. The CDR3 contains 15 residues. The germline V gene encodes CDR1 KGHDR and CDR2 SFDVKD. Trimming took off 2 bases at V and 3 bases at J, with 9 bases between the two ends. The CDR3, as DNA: TGTGCCACCAGTGATTCGTCACGCCCTAATGAAAAACTGTTTTTT. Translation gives CATSDSSRPNEKLFF.

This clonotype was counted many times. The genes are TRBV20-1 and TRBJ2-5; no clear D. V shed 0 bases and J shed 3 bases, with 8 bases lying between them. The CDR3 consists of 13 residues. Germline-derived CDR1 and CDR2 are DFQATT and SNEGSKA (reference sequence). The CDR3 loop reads CSARDLRKETQYF. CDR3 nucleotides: TGCAGTGCTAGAGATCTCCGTAAAGAGACCCAGTACTTC.

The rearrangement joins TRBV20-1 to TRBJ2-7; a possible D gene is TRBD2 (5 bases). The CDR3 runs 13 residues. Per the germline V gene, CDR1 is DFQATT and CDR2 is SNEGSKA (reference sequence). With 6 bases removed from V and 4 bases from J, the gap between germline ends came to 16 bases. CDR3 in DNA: TGCAGTGCGCCCCTGGTTGGCGGGTACGAGCAGTACTTC. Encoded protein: CSAPLVGGYEQYF.

The CDR3 DNA follows: TGCAGTGCTAGGGTACAGGCAACTAATGAAAAACTGTTTTTT. The encoded protein is CSARVQATNEKLFF. The chain employs TRBV20-1 and TRBJ1-4; D is possibly TRBD1 (5 bases). V lost 3 bases to trimming and J lost 0 bases, with 8 bases between them. The CDR3 contains 14 residues. Germline lookup yields CDR1 DFQATT and CDR2 SNEGSKA (reference sequence).